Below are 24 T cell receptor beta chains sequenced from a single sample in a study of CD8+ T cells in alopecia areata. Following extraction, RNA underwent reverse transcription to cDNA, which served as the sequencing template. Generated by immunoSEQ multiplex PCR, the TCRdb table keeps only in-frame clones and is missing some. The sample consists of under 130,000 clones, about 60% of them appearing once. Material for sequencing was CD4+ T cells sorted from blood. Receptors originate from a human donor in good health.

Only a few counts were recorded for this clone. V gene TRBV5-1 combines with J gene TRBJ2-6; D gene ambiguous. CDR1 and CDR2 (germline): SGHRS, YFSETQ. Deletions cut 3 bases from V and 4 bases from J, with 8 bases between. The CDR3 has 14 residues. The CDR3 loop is CASSSGSGANVLTF. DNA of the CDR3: TGCGCCAGCAGCTCCGGGTCGGGGGCCAACGTCCTGACTTTC. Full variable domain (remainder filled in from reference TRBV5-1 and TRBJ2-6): KAGVTQTPRYLIKTRGQQVTLSCSPISGHRSVSWYQQTPGQGLQFLFEYFSETQRNKGNFPGRFSGRQFSNSRSEMNVSTLELGDSALYLCASSSGSGANVLTFGAGSRLTVL.

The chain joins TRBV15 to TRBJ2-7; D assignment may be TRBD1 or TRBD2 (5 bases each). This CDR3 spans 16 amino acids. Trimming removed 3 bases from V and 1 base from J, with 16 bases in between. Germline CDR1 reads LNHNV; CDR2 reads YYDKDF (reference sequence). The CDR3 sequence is CATSRERDVGSYEQYF. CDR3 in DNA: TGTGCCACCAGCAGGGAAAGGGACGTAGGATCCTACGAGCAGTACTTC. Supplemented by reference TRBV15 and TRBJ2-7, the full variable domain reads DAMVIQNPRYQVTQFGKPVTLSCSQTLNHNVMYWYQQKSSQAPKLLFHYYDKDFNNEADTPDNFQSRRPNTSFCFLDIRSPGLGDTAMYLCATSRERDVGSYEQYFGPGTRLTVT.

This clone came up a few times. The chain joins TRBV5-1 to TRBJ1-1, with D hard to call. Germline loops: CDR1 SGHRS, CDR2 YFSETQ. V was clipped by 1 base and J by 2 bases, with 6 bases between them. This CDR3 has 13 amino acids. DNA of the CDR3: TGCGCCAGCAGCTTGAACAGCAACACTGAAGCTTTCTTT. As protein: CASSLNSNTEAFF.

The CDR3: CSVSAGFDYGYTF. The CDR3 nucleotides read TGCAGCGTTTCGGCTGGGTTTGACTATGGCTACACCTTC. V usage is TRBV29-1 and J usage is TRBJ1-2, with no clear D. CDR1 SQVTM and CDR2 ANQGSEA come from the germline V gene. This CDR3 region has 13 residues. The V end was cut by 5 bases, the J end by 3 bases, with 13 bases between.

DNA for the CDR3: TGTGCCAGCAGTGAAGAGGGGCCGGTCACCGGGGAGCTGTTTTTT. It codes for CASSEEGPVTGELFF. The chain combines TRBV2 with TRBJ2-2, with D maybe TRBD1 (5 bases). CDR3 length equals 15 residues. CDR1 SNHLY and CDR2 FYNNEI come from the germline V gene. V was clipped by 1 base and J by 4 bases, with 10 bases between them. Full variable domain (rest looked up from reference TRBV2 and TRBJ2-2): EPEVTQTPSHQVTQMGQEVILRCVPISNHLYFYWYRQILGQKVEFLVSFYNNEISEKSEIFDDQFSVERPDGSNFTLKIRSTKLEDSAMYFCASSEEGPVTGELFFGEGSRLTVL.

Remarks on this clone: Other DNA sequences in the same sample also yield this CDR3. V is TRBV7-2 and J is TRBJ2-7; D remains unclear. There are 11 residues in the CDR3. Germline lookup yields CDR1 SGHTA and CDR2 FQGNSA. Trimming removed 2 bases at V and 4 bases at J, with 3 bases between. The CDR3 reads CASSLSYEQYF. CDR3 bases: TGTGCCAGCAGCTTATCTTACGAGCAGTACTTC.

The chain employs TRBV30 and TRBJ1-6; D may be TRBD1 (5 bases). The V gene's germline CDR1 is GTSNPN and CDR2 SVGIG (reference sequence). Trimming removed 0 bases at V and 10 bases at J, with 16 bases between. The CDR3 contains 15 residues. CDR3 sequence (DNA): TGTGCCTGGAGTGTACTAGGAGGGACTCGGTCACCCCTCCACTTT. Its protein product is CAWSVLGGTRSPLHF.

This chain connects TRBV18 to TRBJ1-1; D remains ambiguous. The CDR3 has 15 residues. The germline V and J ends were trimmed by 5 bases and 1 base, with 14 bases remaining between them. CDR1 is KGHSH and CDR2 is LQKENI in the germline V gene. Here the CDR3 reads CASSATAVGNTEAFF. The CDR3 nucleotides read TGTGCCAGCTCAGCCACAGCAGTTGGGAACACTGAAGCTTTCTTT.

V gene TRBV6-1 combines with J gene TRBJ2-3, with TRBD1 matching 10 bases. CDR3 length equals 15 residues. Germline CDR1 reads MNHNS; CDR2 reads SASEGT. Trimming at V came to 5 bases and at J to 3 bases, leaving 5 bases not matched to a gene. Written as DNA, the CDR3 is TGTGCCAGCAGTAGAGGGGACAGGGGAACAGATACGCAGTATTTT. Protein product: CASSRGDRGTDTQYF.

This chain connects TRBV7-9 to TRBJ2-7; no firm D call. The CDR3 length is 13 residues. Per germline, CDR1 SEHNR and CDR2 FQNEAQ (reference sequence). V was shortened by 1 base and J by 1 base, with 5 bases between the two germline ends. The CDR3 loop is CASSLGRSYEQYF. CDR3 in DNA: TGTGCCAGCAGCTTAGGGAGATCCTACGAGCAGTACTTC.

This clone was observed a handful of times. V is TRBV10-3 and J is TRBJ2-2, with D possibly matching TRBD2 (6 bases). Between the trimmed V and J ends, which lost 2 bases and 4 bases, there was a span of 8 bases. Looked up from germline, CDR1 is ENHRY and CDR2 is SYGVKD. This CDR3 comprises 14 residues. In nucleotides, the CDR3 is TGTGCCATCAGTGAGCGGGGGACCACCGGGGAGCTGTTTTTT. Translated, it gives CAISERGTTGELFF.

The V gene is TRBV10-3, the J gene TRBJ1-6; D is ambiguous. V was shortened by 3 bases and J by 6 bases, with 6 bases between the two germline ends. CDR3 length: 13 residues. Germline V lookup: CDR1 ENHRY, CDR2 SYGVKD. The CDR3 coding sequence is TGTGCCATCAGTGATGAGAGTAATTCACCCCTCCACTTT. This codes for CAISDESNSPLHF.

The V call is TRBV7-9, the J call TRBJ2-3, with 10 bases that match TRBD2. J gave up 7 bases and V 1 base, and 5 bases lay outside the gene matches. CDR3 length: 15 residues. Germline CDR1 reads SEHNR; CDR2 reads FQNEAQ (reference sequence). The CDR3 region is CASSLGSGGINTQYF. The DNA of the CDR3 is TGTGCCAGCAGCTTAGGTAGCGGGGGGATAAATACGCAGTATTTT.

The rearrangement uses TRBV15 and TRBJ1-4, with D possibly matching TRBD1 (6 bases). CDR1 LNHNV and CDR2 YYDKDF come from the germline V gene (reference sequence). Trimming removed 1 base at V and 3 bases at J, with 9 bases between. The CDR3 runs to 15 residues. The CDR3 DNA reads TGTGCCACCAGCAGAGGGGGGGCGGCTAATGAAAAACTGTTTTTT. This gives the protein CATSRGGAANEKLFF.

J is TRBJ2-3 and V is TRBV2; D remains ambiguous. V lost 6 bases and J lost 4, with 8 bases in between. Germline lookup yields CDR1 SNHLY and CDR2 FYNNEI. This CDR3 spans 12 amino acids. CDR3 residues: CASRTPPDTQYF. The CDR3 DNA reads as TGTGCCAGCAGGACTCCCCCAGATACGCAGTATTTT.

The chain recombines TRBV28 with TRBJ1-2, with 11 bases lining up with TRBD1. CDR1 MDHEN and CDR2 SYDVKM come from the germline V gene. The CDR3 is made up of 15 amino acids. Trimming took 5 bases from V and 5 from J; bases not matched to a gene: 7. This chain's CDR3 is CASSPTGTGGYGYTF. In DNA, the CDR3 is TGTGCCAGCAGTCCGACGGGGACAGGGGGATATGGCTACACCTTC.

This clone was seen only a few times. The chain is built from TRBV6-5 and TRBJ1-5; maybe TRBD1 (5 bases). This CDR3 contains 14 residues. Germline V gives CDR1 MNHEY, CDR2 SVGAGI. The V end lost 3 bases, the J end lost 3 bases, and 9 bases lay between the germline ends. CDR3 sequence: CASSYDRANQPQHF. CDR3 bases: TGTGCCAGCAGTTATGACAGAGCCAATCAGCCCCAGCATTTT.

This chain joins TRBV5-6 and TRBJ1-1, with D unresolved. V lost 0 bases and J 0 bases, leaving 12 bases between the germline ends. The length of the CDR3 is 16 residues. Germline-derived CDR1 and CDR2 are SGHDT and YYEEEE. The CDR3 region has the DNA TGTGCCAGCAGCTTGGCCGTACAGACTGTGAACACTGAAGCTTTCTTT. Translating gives CASSLAVQTVNTEAFF.

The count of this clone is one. The DNA of the CDR3 is TGCGCCAGCAGCCCCGGGACAGGGGGTCTAGTGCAGTATTTT. This encodes CASSPGTGGLVQYF. V usage is TRBV5-1 and J usage is TRBJ2-3; 11 positions agree with TRBD1. V dropped 4 bases and J dropped 11; count of bases not matched to a gene: 9. Germline V lookup: CDR1 SGHRS, CDR2 YFSETQ. The CDR3 covers 14 residues. The full variable domain, in which reference TRBV5-1 and TRBJ2-3 provide the parts outside the CDR3, is KAGVTQTPRYLIKTRGQQVTLSCSPISGHRSVSWYQQTPGQGLQFLFEYFSETQRNKGNFPGRFSGRQFSNSRSEMNVSTLELGDSALYLCASSPGTGGLVQYFGPGTRLTVL.

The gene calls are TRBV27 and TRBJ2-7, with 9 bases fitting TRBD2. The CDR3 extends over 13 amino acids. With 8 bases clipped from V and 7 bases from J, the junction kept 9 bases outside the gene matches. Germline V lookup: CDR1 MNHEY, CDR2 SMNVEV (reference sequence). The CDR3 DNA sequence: TGTGCCAGCGCCGCGGGGGGGCCGGGGGAGCAGTACTTC. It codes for CASAAGGPGEQYF.

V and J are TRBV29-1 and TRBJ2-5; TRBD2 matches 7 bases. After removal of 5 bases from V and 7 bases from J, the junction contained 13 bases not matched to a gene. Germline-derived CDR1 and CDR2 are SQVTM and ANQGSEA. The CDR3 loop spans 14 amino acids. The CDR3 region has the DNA TGCAGCGTTCGTAGCATCGGGGGGACGGCGACCCAGTACTTC. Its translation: CSVRSIGGTATQYF.

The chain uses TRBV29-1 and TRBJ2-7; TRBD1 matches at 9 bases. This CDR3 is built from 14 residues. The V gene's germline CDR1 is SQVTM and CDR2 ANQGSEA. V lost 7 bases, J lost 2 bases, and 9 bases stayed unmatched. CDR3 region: CSAQRDRVPYEQYF. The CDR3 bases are TGCAGCGCTCAGAGGGACAGGGTCCCCTACGAGCAGTACTTC.

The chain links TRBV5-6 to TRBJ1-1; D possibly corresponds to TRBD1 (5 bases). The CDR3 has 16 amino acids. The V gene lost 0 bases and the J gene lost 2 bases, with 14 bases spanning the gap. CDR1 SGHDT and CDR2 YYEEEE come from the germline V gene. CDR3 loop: CASSLGLGHLNTEAFF. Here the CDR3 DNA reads TGTGCCAGCAGCTTGGGGCTCGGACACCTAAACACTGAAGCTTTCTTT.

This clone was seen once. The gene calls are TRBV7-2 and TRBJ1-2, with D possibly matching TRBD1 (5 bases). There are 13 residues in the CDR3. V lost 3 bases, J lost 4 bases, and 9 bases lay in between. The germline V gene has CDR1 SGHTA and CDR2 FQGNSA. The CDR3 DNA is TGTGCCAGCAGCTTGGGGCAGTTCTATGGCTACACCTTC. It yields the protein CASSLGQFYGYTF.